This section outlines one TCR beta chain sequence together with its context. The antigen is undetermined. The source of the sample is a study of OX40 agonist ivuxolimab in advanced cancers. Whole-study context: Intravenous ivuxolimab was administered to patients every 2 weeks at 0.01 to 10 mg/kg. Checkpoint inhibitors had been given previously to 40% of patients. Broader study findings: Researchers did not determine the expanded peripheral T cells' antigen specificity. Some patients without response likewise showed low normalized clonal expansion.

TCRdb keeps only in-frame clones here, not all; method: immunoSEQ multiplex PCR. The sample contains about 70,000 clones, around 84% of which appear only once. The CDR3 contains 17 residues. V and J are TRBV21-1 and TRBJ1-5. TRBV21-1 is classified as a pseudogene. The material sequenced was CD4+ or CD8+ T cells sorted from blood, taken in a trial of the OX40 agonist ivuxolimab. The receptor comes from an adult with an advanced solid tumor such as melanoma, head and neck, liver or kidney cancer. CDR3 sequence (DNA): TGTGCCAGCAGCAAAGGCGGGGGACGGAATAGCAATCAGCCCCAGCATTTT. Translating gives CASSKGGGRNSNQPQHF.